This TCR beta chain was profiled in a study of long-term antiretroviral therapy in people with HIV. Study findings and constraints: Samples were collected from the mid-2000s to the late 2010s under possibly less effective ART regimens.

This clone was observed a single time. The antigen is unknown. The United States was where all participants with HIV were treated. The run of the v3.0 immunoSEQ assay was at survey level. Assay used: immunoSEQ multiplex PCR; TCRdb lists only in-frame clones, some missing. The sample lists around 24,000 clones; over 85% were seen once. The CDR3 has 19 residues. V lost 5 bases, J lost 0 bases, and 11 bases stayed unmatched. Per germline, CDR1 SGHTA and CDR2 FQGNSA. This TCR was sampled from a woman aged 40 to 49 with HIV. V usage is TRBV7-2 and J usage is TRBJ2-1, with TRBD2 identical over 12 bases. The sample consisted of unsorted PBMCs, taken 7.6 years after starting antiretroviral therapy. The chain's CDR3 is CASSRQGLAGSGSYNEQFF. The CDR3 DNA reads as TGTGCCAGCAGCCGTCAGGGACTAGCGGGTTCCGGCTCCTACAATGAGCAGTTCTTC.